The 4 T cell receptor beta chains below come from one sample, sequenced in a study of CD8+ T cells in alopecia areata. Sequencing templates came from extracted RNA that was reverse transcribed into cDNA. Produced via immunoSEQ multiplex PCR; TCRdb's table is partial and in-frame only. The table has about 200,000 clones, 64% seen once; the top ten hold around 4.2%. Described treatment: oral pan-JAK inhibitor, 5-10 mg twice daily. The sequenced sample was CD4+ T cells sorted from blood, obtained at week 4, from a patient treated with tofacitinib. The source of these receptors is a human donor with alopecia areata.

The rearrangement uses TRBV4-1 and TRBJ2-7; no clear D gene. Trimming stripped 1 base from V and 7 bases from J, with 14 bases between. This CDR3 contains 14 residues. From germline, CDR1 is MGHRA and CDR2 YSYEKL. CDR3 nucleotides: TGCGCCAGCAGCCAAGCCATTATGTTGGGGGAGCAGTACTTC. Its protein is CASSQAIMLGEQYF.

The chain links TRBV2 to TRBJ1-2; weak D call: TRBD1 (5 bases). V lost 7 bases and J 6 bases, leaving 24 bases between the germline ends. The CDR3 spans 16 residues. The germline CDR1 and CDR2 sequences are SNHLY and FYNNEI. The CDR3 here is CASKVAEGRQSHGYTF. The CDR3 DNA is TGTGCCAGCAAGGTAGCGGAGGGCAGACAGTCTCATGGCTACACCTTC. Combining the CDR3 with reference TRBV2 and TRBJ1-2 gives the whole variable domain EPEVTQTPSHQVTQMGQEVILRCVPISNHLYFYWYRQILGQKVEFLVSFYNNEISEKSEIFDDQFSVERPDGSNFTLKIRSTKLEDSAMYFCASKVAEGRQSHGYTFGSGTRLTVV.

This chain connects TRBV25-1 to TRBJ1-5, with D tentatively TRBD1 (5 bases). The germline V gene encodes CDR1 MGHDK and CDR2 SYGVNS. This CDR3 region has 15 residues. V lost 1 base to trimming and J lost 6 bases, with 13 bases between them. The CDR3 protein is CASSEWGEGTQPQHF. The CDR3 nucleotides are TGTGCCAGCAGTGAATGGGGAGAGGGGACTCAGCCCCAGCATTTT.

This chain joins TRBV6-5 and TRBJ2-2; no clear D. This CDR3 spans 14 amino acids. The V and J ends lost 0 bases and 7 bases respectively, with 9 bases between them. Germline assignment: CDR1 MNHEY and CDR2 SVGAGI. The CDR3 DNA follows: TGTGCCAGCAGTTACTCGGGATGGGTCGGGGAGCTGTTTTTT. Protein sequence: CASSYSGWVGELFF.